This TCR beta chain was sequenced during a study of T cell responses to AZD1222 COVID-19 vaccine. Measured with immunoSEQ multiplex PCR; TCRdb has only the in-frame clones, and not every one. The sample includes 180,000 or so clones, around nine tenths of them seen just once. Germline V gene data show CDR1 as SGHAT and CDR2 as FQDESV (reference sequence). CDR3 length equals 16 residues. V trimming: 5 bases; J trimming: 3 bases; junction bases outside the gene matches: 9. Sequenced material: peripheral blood, taken on day 0 of AZD1222 vaccination. The receptor was derived from an adult in good health. The gene calls are TRBV11-1 and TRBJ1-4, with 7 nucleotides matching TRBD1. Here the CDR3 reads CASSPRTGSANEKLFF. CDR3 DNA sequence: TGTGCCAGCAGCCCTCGGACAGGATCCGCTAATGAAAAACTGTTTTTT.